The 14 T cell receptor beta chains presented below share a single source sample, sequenced in a study of blood T cell repertoires in COVID-19. Clones were sequenced by immunoSEQ multiplex PCR, and TCRdb holds only the in-frame ones, with some missing. Of approximately 150,000 clones listed, about nine tenths were seen once; the top ten hold over 35%. Sequenced input: peripheral blood. The receptors shown here come from a man aged 50 or older who had recovered from COVID-19.

This chain connects TRBV19 to TRBJ2-5; 11 positions match TRBD2. Germline CDR1 and CDR2: LNHDA and SQIVND (reference sequence). V lost 6 bases, J lost 5 bases, and 11 bases stayed unmatched. This CDR3 spans 16 amino acids. CDR3 loop: CASSPITSGGKETQYF. DNA for the CDR3: TGTGCCAGTAGCCCAATAACTAGCGGGGGAAAGGAGACCCAGTACTTC.

The J gene is TRBJ2-7, the V gene TRBV7-6, with D maybe TRBD1 (6 bases). The CDR3 is 12 residues long. The V end lost 5 bases, the J end lost 6 bases, and 11 bases lay between the germline ends. Germline V gene data show CDR1 as SGHVS and CDR2 as FNYEAQ. CDR3 coding DNA: TGTGCCAGCAGCCAAACAGGGATCGAGCAGTACTTC. It specifies CASSQTGIEQYF.

The genes are TRBV12-3 or TRBV12-4 and TRBJ2-1; TRBD1 matches at 7 bases. CDR3 length equals 12 residues. With 5 bases clipped from V and 10 bases from J, the junction kept 5 bases outside the gene matches. The CDR3 DNA reads as TGTGCCAGCAGTACCACAGGGGAAGAGCAGTTCTTC. Translated: CASSTTGEEQFF.

V usage is TRBV5-5 and J usage is TRBJ1-1; 8 bases map to TRBD1. This CDR3 is 14 amino acids long. Unmatched junction bases numbered 8, after V lost 5 bases and J lost 5 bases. The germline V gene has CDR1 SGHKS and CDR2 YYEKEE (reference sequence). The DNA for the CDR3 is TGTGCCAGCAGTTACCGGACAGGGATAACTGAAGCTTTCTTT. Amino acids: CASSYRTGITEAFF.

The V and J genes are TRBV4-3 and TRBJ1-2; tentatively, D is TRBD1 (6 bases). The CDR3 consists of 16 residues. CDR1 and CDR2 from the germline V gene are LGHNA and YSLEER. Trimming shortened V by 0 bases and J by 3 bases, and 14 bases separated the two germline ends. This CDR3 is CASSQEAQGGDYGYTF. The DNA for the CDR3 is TGCGCCAGCAGCCAAGAGGCACAGGGCGGTGACTATGGCTACACCTTC.

The chain uses TRBV12-5 and TRBJ2-5, with D maybe TRBD2 (5 bases). CDR1 is LGHNT and CDR2 is FRNRAP in the germline V gene. Trimming took 4 bases from V and 5 from J, leaving 8 bases between them. The CDR3 is 12 residues long. CDR3 nucleotide sequence: TGTGCTAGTGGTTCGGGGTCTGAGACCCAGTACTTC. It yields the protein CASGSGSETQYF.

The chain joins TRBV7-2 to TRBJ2-7, with unresolved D. The V gene lost 5 bases and the J gene lost 2 bases, with 10 bases spanning the gap. This CDR3 is built from 13 residues. Germline CDR1 is SGHTA and CDR2 is FQGNSA. CDR3 sequence reads: CASSVVPAYEQYF. The CDR3, as DNA: TGTGCCAGCAGCGTAGTACCAGCCTACGAGCAGTACTTC. The full variable domain, completed using reference TRBV7-2 and TRBJ2-7, is GAGVSQSPSNKVTEKGKDVELRCDPISGHTALYWYRQSLGQGLEFLIYFQGNSAPDKSGLPSDRFSAERTGGSVSTLTIQRTQQEDSAVYLCASSVVPAYEQYFGPGTRLTVT.

The V call is TRBV15, the J call TRBJ1-1, with 7 positions matching TRBD1. CDR3 length: 15 amino acids. The germline gives CDR1 LNHNV, CDR2 YYDKDF (reference sequence). The V and J ends lost 8 bases and 3 bases, in that order; junction bases with no gene match: 12. The CDR3 nucleotides are TGTGCCACCGGGGGATCGGGACAGCCATACACTGAAGCTTTCTTT. As protein: CATGGSGQPYTEAFF.

This clone has more than one count but fewer than ten. The rearrangement uses TRBV2 and TRBJ1-2, with D possibly TRBD1 on 5 matching bases. The V end lost 7 bases, the J end lost 2 bases, and 11 bases lay between the germline ends. The germline V gene has CDR1 SNHLY and CDR2 FYNNEI. This CDR3 contains 13 residues. CDR3 sequence reads: CASIKGRNYGYTF. The CDR3 DNA reads as TGTGCCAGCATTAAGGGGCGCAACTATGGCTACACCTTC.

J is TRBJ2-2 and V is TRBV7-3, with 10 bases lining up with TRBD2. This CDR3 is built from 15 residues. V shed 3 bases, J shed 4 bases, and the junction held 2 bases outside the gene matches. Germline V lookup: CDR1 SGHTA, CDR2 FQGTGA. The CDR3: CASSFSGGSTGELFF. The CDR3 DNA reads TGTGCCAGCAGCTTTAGCGGGGGGTCCACCGGGGAGCTGTTTTTT.

The chain joins TRBV19 to TRBJ2-3; possible D gene TRBD1, 6 bases. The CDR3 runs 18 residues. Germline CDR1 LNHDA, CDR2 SQIVND (reference sequence). Between the trimmed V and J ends, which lost 2 bases and 0 bases, there was a span of 18 bases. This chain's CDR3 is CASSITYETGTSTDTQYF. In DNA, the CDR3 is TGTGCCAGTAGTATAACCTATGAGACAGGAACTAGCACAGATACGCAGTATTTT. Complete variable domain (other parts from reference TRBV19 and TRBJ2-3): DGGITQSPKYLFRKEGQNVTLSCEQNLNHDAMYWYRQDPGQGLRLIYYSQIVNDFQKGDIAEGYSVSREKKESFPLTVTSAQKNPTAFYLCASSITYETGTSTDTQYFGPGTRLTVL.

The chain recombines TRBV7-3 with TRBJ2-7; the match to TRBD2 covers 10 bases. Germline loops: CDR1 SGHTA, CDR2 FQGTGA. The CDR3 is made up of 16 amino acids. The trim removed 5 bases at V and 5 bases at J, leaving 12 bases unmatched. In nucleotides, the CDR3 is TGTGCCAGCAGCCCCCAGGGAGCGGGGGGGCGAGACGAGCAGTACTTC. Encoded protein: CASSPQGAGGRDEQYF.

V usage is TRBV14 and J usage is TRBJ2-7; possible D gene TRBD1, 6 bases. The germline CDR1 and CDR2 sequences are SGHDN and FVKESK. The CDR3 contains 13 residues. Trimming cost V 5 bases and J 0 bases, with 8 bases left between them. CDR3 nucleotide sequence: TGTGCCAGCAGCGGGACAAACTCCTACGAGCAGTACTTC. Translated, it gives CASSGTNSYEQYF.

The V gene is TRBV12-5, the J gene TRBJ2-1; 9 nucleotides align to TRBD2. The CDR3 is 15 residues long. Germline lookup yields CDR1 LGHNT and CDR2 FRNRAP. V shed 7 bases and J 3 bases; nucleotides not matched to a gene: 7. The CDR3 region has the DNA TGTGCTAGTGCCCCATCAGCGGGGGGCTACAATGAGCAGTTCTTC. It yields the protein CASAPSAGGYNEQFF.